This TCR beta chain came from a study of OX40 agonist ivuxolimab in advanced cancers. Study-level background: Intravenous ivuxolimab was administered to patients every 2 weeks at 0.01 to 10 mg/kg. Every patient in dose escalation had hepatocellular carcinoma, melanoma, renal cell or head and neck cancer.

The repertoire was sequenced with immunoSEQ multiplex PCR; TCRdb's copy has only in-frame clones and lacks some. The sample contains about 76,000 clones, roughly four fifths of which appear only once. This clone was counted between two and nine times. The CDR3 sequence is 14 residues long. V was cut by 8 bases and J by 0 bases, with 11 bases left in between. Germline CDR1 and CDR2: SNHLY and FYNNEI. Patients with autoimmune history or systemic immunosuppression were excluded. Sequenced material: CD4+ or CD8+ T cells sorted from blood, taken in a trial of the OX40 agonist ivuxolimab. The genes are TRBV2 and TRBJ1-3; D gene ambiguous. The clonotype originates from an adult with an advanced solid tumor such as melanoma, head and neck, liver or kidney cancer. The CDR3 DNA is TGTGCCAGCCGCCTGGGGAGCTCTGGAAACACCATATATTTT. Protein sequence: CASRLGSSGNTIYF.